Presented here are 17 T cell receptor beta chains from one specimen sequenced in a study of blood T cell repertoires in COVID-19. Assay: immunoSEQ multiplex PCR; the TCRdb copy retains only in-frame clones and omits some. The repertoire has about 280,000 clones, less than 85% of them found once; the top ten carry 2.5% to 3%. The sample was PBMCs or T cells enriched from blood (not recorded which). These receptors were taken from a woman between 45 and 60 years old who had recovered from COVID-19.

The chain employs TRBV6-2 or TRBV6-3 and TRBJ2-3, with 8 bases that match TRBD1. The V gene end was trimmed by 0 bases and the J gene end by 5 bases; junction bases not matched to a gene: 7. The CDR3 has 16 amino acids. Germline lookup yields CDR1 MNHEY and CDR2 SVGEGT. CDR3 DNA sequence: TGTGCCAGCAGTTACTCGAGTCAGGGGGCGTTAGATACGCAGTATTTT. Translated, it gives CASSYSSQGALDTQYF.

The chain combines TRBV5-1 with TRBJ1-1; 7 nucleotides align to TRBD1. Per germline, CDR1 SGHRS and CDR2 YFSETQ. V shed 5 bases, J shed 0 bases, and the junction held 4 bases outside the gene matches. CDR3 length: 14 amino acids. The CDR3, as DNA: TGCGCCAGCAGAACAGGGGACCTGAACACTGAAGCTTTCTTT. Encoded protein: CASRTGDLNTEAFF.

The chain has TRBV4-1 and TRBJ1-4; D may be TRBD1 (5 bases). This CDR3 comprises 15 residues. Germline values: CDR1 MGHRA, CDR2 YSYEKL. The ends were cut back, 3 bases at V and 5 bases at J, with 13 bases in the middle. The chain's CDR3 is CASSQAGTGNEKLFF. As DNA, the CDR3 is TGCGCCAGCAGCCAGGCTGGGACTGGGAATGAAAAACTGTTTTTT.

This clone was counted a single time. This chain uses TRBV27 with TRBJ2-2; D may be TRBD2 (5 bases). In germline, CDR1 is MNHEY, CDR2 SMNVEV (reference sequence). V was cut by 4 bases and J by 6 bases, with 12 bases left in between. The CDR3 totals 14 residues. The CDR3 reads CASSSWESAGELFF. CDR3 coding DNA: TGTGCCAGCAGTTCGTGGGAGTCGGCCGGGGAGCTGTTTTTT.

This rearrangement joins TRBV19 to TRBJ2-3; 10 bases agree with TRBD1. Germline CDR1 is LNHDA and CDR2 is SQIVND (reference sequence). Trimming at V came to 7 bases and at J to 2 bases, leaving 3 bases not matched to a gene. This CDR3 is built from 14 residues. The CDR3 protein is CASIGTGDTDTQYF. CDR3 nucleotides: TGTGCCAGTATTGGGACAGGGGACACAGATACGCAGTATTTT.

The V call is TRBV19, the J call TRBJ2-1, with 10 bases fitting TRBD1. The V gene's germline CDR1 is LNHDA and CDR2 SQIVND (reference sequence). The CDR3 extends over 17 amino acids. V was clipped by 2 bases and J by 8 bases; unmatched bases: 12. This CDR3 is CASSILSGTGEGDEQFF. The CDR3 region has the DNA TGTGCCAGTAGTATATTATCCGGGACAGGGGAGGGAGATGAGCAGTTCTTC.

CDR3 sequence (DNA): TGTGCCAGCAGCTTAAGGACAGACCTGTGGGAGACCCAGTACTTC. It is translated as CASSLRTDLWETQYF. The chain combines TRBV7-7 with TRBJ2-5, with D possibly TRBD1 on 6 matching bases. The CDR3 loop spans 15 amino acids. Trimming left V 2 bases short and J 5 bases short, with 15 bases between. The germline CDR1 and CDR2 sequences are SSHAT and FNYEAQ (reference sequence). Using reference TRBV7-7 and TRBJ2-5 for the parts outside the CDR3, the full variable domain is GAGVSQSPRYKVTKRGQDVTLRCDPISSHATLYWYQQALGQGPEFLTYFNYEAQPDKSGLPSDRFSAERPEGSISTLTIQRTEQRDSAMYRCASSLRTDLWETQYFGPGTRLLVL.

The chain uses TRBV10-3 and TRBJ1-1, with a weak D call TRBD1 (6 bases). In germline, CDR1 is ENHRY, CDR2 SYGVKD. This CDR3 contains 14 residues. V was trimmed by 2 bases and J by 1 base, leaving 8 bases between them. CDR3 nucleotides: TGTGCCATCAGTGAGCGACAGGAGAACACTGAAGCTTTCTTT. It translates to CAISERQENTEAFF.

The chain is built from TRBV6-2 or TRBV6-3 and TRBJ2-1; maybe TRBD2 (6 bases). The V gene lost 4 bases and the J gene lost 8 bases, with 12 bases spanning the gap. Germline CDR1 reads MNHEY; CDR2 reads SVGEGT. This CDR3 comprises 13 residues. The CDR3 reads CASSLTSFDEQFF. In DNA, the CDR3 is TGTGCCAGCAGTTTGACTAGTTTCGATGAGCAGTTCTTC.

The chain carries TRBV11-3 and TRBJ2-6; 9 positions agree with TRBD1. CDR3 length: 18 residues. CDR1 SGHNT and CDR2 YENEEA come from the germline V gene. V trimming: 4 bases; J trimming: 0 bases; junction bases outside the gene matches: 7. In nucleotides, the CDR3 is TGTGCCAGCAGCTCCCGGACAGGGGAAAACTCTGGGGCCAACGTCCTGACTTTC. Protein sequence: CASSSRTGENSGANVLTF.

The rearrangement links TRBV30 to TRBJ1-2; D unclear. Germline lookup yields CDR1 GTSNPN and CDR2 SVGIG (reference sequence). Trimming shortened V by 1 base and J by 5 bases, and 17 bases separated the two germline ends. This CDR3 is 15 amino acids long. The CDR3 DNA follows: TGTGCCTGGAGTGCCCAATACAGTTTGGTATATGGCTACACCTTC. Encoded protein: CAWSAQYSLVYGYTF. Full variable domain (outside the CDR3, taken from reference TRBV30 and TRBJ1-2): SQTIHQWPATLVQPVGSPLSLECTVEGTSNPNLYWYRQAAGRGLQLLFYSVGIGQISSEVPQNLSASRPQDRQFILSSKKLLLSDSGFYLCAWSAQYSLVYGYTFGSGTRLTVV.

The chain recombines TRBV5-1 with TRBJ1-1; D is unresolved. This CDR3 region has 15 residues. Germline V gives CDR1 SGHRS, CDR2 YFSETQ. Between the trimmed V and J ends, which lost 4 bases and 5 bases, there was a span of 18 bases. The CDR3 DNA sequence: TGCGCCAGCAGCCCGGGGAGACGGTTGGGTACTGAAGCTTTCTTT. As protein: CASSPGRRLGTEAFF.

The chain employs TRBV9 and TRBJ2-2; D is perhaps TRBD2 (6 bases). From germline, CDR1 is SGDLS and CDR2 YYNGEE. This CDR3 has 15 residues. The V end was cut by 6 bases, the J end by 4 bases, with 16 bases between. The CDR3 nucleotides read TGTGCCAGCACCCCGGGAGATAGCGGCACCGGGGAGCTGTTTTTT. As protein: CASTPGDSGTGELFF.

This clone occurred once. This chain joins TRBV4-1 and TRBJ2-7, with a tentative D call TRBD2 (6 bases). The length of the CDR3 is 17 residues. The V end was cut by 2 bases, the J end by 2 bases, with 19 bases between. Germline CDR1 is MGHRA and CDR2 is YSYEKL. DNA for the CDR3: TGCGCCAGCAGCCAACGCCGGGGGTTCAGGTTCCCCTACGAGCAGTACTTC. Translation: CASSQRRGFRFPYEQYF.

This clone has a single count. The chain uses TRBV7-8 and TRBJ1-3; 7 nucleotides align to TRBD1. The CDR3 totals 16 residues. V was pared by 5 bases and J by 1 base, with 8 bases of the junction left unmatched. Per germline, CDR1 SGHVS and CDR2 FQNEAQ. The chain's CDR3 is CASSHYRGRSGNTIYF. The CDR3 nucleotides read TGTGCCAGCAGCCATTACAGGGGTAGATCTGGAAACACCATATATTTT.

V and J are TRBV11-3 and TRBJ1-1; no firm D call. With 0 bases removed from V and 5 bases from J, the gap between germline ends came to 13 bases. The CDR3 consists of 15 residues. From germline, CDR1 is SGHNT and CDR2 YENEEA. The CDR3 region has the DNA TGTGCCAGCAGCTTAGATGGGGAGAGAGGAACTGAAGCTTTCTTT. Protein product: CASSLDGERGTEAFF.

The chain employs TRBV11-2 and TRBJ2-6; weak D call: TRBD2 (5 bases). This CDR3 has 17 amino acids. V was pared by 8 bases and J by 1 base, with 18 bases between. CDR1 is SGHAT, CDR2 FQNNGV, per germline. CDR3 nucleotides: TGTGCCAGCGGTGGAGAAAGATTAGCGTCTGGGGCCAACGTCCTGACTTTC. This gives the protein CASGGERLASGANVLTF.